The following is a TCR beta chain sequence with its context. What it recognizes is unknown. The data belong to a study of T cells after yellow fever vaccination. Study outcomes and limitations: Contamination by abundant bulk-population clonotypes could be present in FACS-sorted repertoires.

TCR cDNA, made by 5'RACE template switching, carried an added universal primer site and UMIs. TCRdb ran MiXCR on the 5' RACE reads and lists one entry per CDR3 protein. The sample shows some 420,000 distinct CDR3 sequences, 18% of them seen only once. The CDR3 length is 14 residues. With V trimmed by 6 bases and J by 2 bases, 9 bases remained unmatched. In germline, CDR1 is DFQATT, CDR2 SNEGSKA (reference sequence). This TCR was recovered from a man between 18 and 35 years old who received the YFV17D yellow fever vaccine. This chain uses TRBV20-1 with TRBJ2-7; 8 bases agree with TRBD1. The sample in question was PBMCs, obtained before the yellow fever booster vaccination. CDR3 amino acids: CSAHGQGRAYEQYV. The CDR3 DNA is TGCAGTGCCCATGGACAGGGAAGGGCCTACGAGCAGTACGTC.